Detailed here is one T cell receptor beta chain. Its antigen is not yet known. No base quality values were provided; no much bigger clone lies one nucleotide off. Immediately after resection, surgical brain or tumor specimens were cryofrozen in liquid nitrogen, with peripheral blood cells collected concurrently. Trimming costs V 6 bases and J 2 bases, and their ends lie 14 bases apart. The germline V gene supplies CDR1 MDHEN and CDR2 SYDVKM. Reading from cysteine to phenylalanine, the CDR3 counts 15 amino acids. CDR3 DNA only is kept here, 45 bases in frame from base 1. The record originates from a study of glioma-infiltrating T cells (dated by TCRdb to 2016 to 2018). With regard to the full study: Low-grade gliomas were WHO grade II oligodendrogliomas or astrocytomas, and glioblastomas were WHO grade IV tumors sampled at initial rather than recurrent diagnosis. Glioma patients received dexamethasone for six or fewer days before surgery. To measure divergence between tissue and blood T-cell populations, each tissue-infiltrating repertoire was compared with the peripheral blood repertoire of the same patient. The study sequenced TCR alpha- and beta-chain repertoires from glioma tissue, from non-neoplastic brain tissue and from matched peripheral blood mononuclear cells. Three low-grade glioma patients, several primary glioblastoma patients and three non-glioma patients contributing non-neoplastic brain tissue were included in the paired cohort. For blood libraries, the target was roughly 4.5- to 11-fold sequencing coverage of some 980,000 peripheral T cells.

On the study overall, not on this receptor specifically: Very few CDR3 sequences were shared between tissue and blood, attributed to high CDR3 diversity and limited sampling. Group comparisons were based on small numbers of patients: three non-neoplastic, three low-grade glioma and several glioblastoma patients. VJ-independent divergence between tissue and blood was found to be below expectation in non-neoplastic patients but above expectation in all gliomas, particularly low-grade gliomas. Patients with low tissue-blood divergence were marked by a signature set of shared blood CDR3 motifs, and that set was depleted in highly divergent patients.

The iRepertoire nested amplicon-rescue multiplex PCR (arm-PCR) platform was used to amplify TCR alpha and beta CDR3 regions from RNA. The input for one-step reverse transcription and amplification was about 95-450 ng of either tissue mRNA or PBMC total RNA. Following bead purification, Illumina adapters were added through a secondary multiplex PCR, and the libraries were then gel-purified between 200 and 400 bp. Libraries carried internal 6-nucleotide barcodes used for demultiplexing. Sequencing of libraries was performed on an Illumina MiSeq with 2x220 or 2x250 nucleotide paired-end reads. Concerning the study's data processing: Paired reads were merged using FLASH 1.2.11 and were aligned to the GRCh37 human genome using BWA-MEM, after which TRA and TRB reads were extracted. V and J assignment used an IMGT-derived reference of cassette sequences and CDR3 motifs that included pseudogenes. Reads were translated in three frames, and productive CDR3s were defined as those with a C...FGXG motif and no stop codons. A clonotype was defined as a unique combination of a V-J cassette pair and a CDR3 amino acid sequence. Filtering of reads was based on Hamming distance, with the threshold set by the sequence error rate of each sample in mapped regions. Starting from the raw public reads, TCRdb applied fastp trimming at Q25, assembled clones with MiXCR and retained in-frame beta chains. Each entry merges the rows of one CDR3 protein and shows their most common DNA and genes. The V and J calls reflect TCRdb's pipeline rather than the authors' work. The sample includes a few hundred thousand distinct CDR3 sequences, with roughly two fifths observed a single time. Of the sample, approximately 12% falls within the top ten clones.

This clonotype was obtained from a human donor with low-grade glioma or glioblastoma, undergoing nonglioma brain surgery, or in good health (not recorded which). This chain joins TRBV28 to TRBJ1-5; the D gene lacks a confident call. The source material was glioma tissue, nonneoplastic brain tissue, or PBMCs (not recorded which). The CDR3 sequence is CASSHGRRGNQPQHF. The DNA sequence is TGTGCCAGCAGCCATGGACGGAGGGGCAATCAGCCCCAGCATTTT.